Presented here are 20 T cell receptor beta chains from one specimen sequenced in a study of T-cell memory formation after mild COVID-19. TCRdb independently ran MiXCR on the 5' RACE reads; one entry per CDR3 protein. Among 350,000 to 450,000 distinct CDR3 sequences, approximately 24% were seen once, and the ten largest hold 8.5% to 10%. The specimen sequenced was PBMCs or a T cell subset sorted from them (not recorded which). All receptors come from an adult woman who had mild COVID-19 (a few samples of this study predate the infection). Cell type and time point are not known.

The V and J genes are TRBV7-2 and TRBJ1-4; D may be TRBD1 (5 bases). The germline V and J ends were trimmed by 2 bases and 10 bases, with 20 bases remaining between them. The CDR3 extends over 16 amino acids. CDR1 and CDR2 from the germline V gene are SGHTA and FQGNSA. The DNA for the CDR3 is TGTGCCAGCAGCTTAAAAGCGGGGGTGGCGGAAGGAAAACTGTTTTTT. It codes for CASSLKAGVAEGKLFF.

The rearrangement uses TRBV4-1 and TRBJ2-1, with D possibly TRBD1 on 6 matching bases. The V gene's germline CDR1 is MGHRA and CDR2 YSYEKL. Trimming pared 2 bases from V and 5 bases from J, leaving 10 bases between. The CDR3 is 14 amino acids. The CDR3 DNA sequence: TGCGCCAGCAGCCAACCTACAGGGCACAATGAGCAGTTCTTC. It is translated as CASSQPTGHNEQFF.

V usage is TRBV11-3 and J usage is TRBJ2-4; the D gene is possibly TRBD2 (5 bases). Germline-derived CDR1 and CDR2 are SGHNT and YENEEA. This CDR3 region has 16 residues. V lost 5 bases and J 3 bases, leaving 17 bases between the germline ends. The CDR3 sequence is CASSRSYGVGKNIQYF. The DNA for the CDR3 is TGTGCCAGCAGCAGATCCTACGGGGTAGGCAAAAACATTCAGTACTTC.

This clonotype was observed a handful of times. The chain links TRBV24-1 to TRBJ2-3, with 8 positions matching TRBD2. The CDR3 totals 15 residues. Germline trimming cut 5 bases from V and 2 bases from J; bases unmatched to any gene: 5. Germline CDR1 and CDR2: KGHDR and SFDVKD. Here the CDR3 DNA reads TGTGCCACCAGTGCAGCGGGGGACGTCACAGATACGCAGTATTTT. Encoded protein: CATSAAGDVTDTQYF.

This clonotype was recorded a few times. The J gene is TRBJ1-2, the V gene TRBV12-3 or TRBV12-4; D not resolved. The CDR3 spans 13 residues. Trimming removed 1 base at V and 5 bases at J, with 8 bases between. The CDR3 spells CASSLGGEYGYTF. Written as DNA, the CDR3 is TGTGCCAGCAGTTTAGGTGGAGAGTATGGCTACACCTTC.

This clonotype was counted only a few times. The chain combines TRBV18 with TRBJ2-7; D is undetermined. Germline V gives CDR1 KGHSH, CDR2 LQKENI. Between the trimmed V and J ends, which lost 1 base and 3 bases, there was a span of 10 bases. CDR3 length equals 14 residues. The CDR3 coding sequence is TGTGCCAGCTCACCACGCTATTCTAACTACGAGCAGTACTTC. It codes for CASSPRYSNYEQYF. The whole variable domain, remainder taken from reference TRBV18 and TRBJ2-7, is NAGVMQNPRHLVRRRGQEARLRCSPMKGHSHVYWYRQLPEEGLKFMVYLQKENIIDESGMPKERFSAEFPKEGPSILRIQQVVRGDSAAYFCASSPRYSNYEQYFGPGTRLTVT.

The V and J genes are TRBV29-1 and TRBJ1-2, with D hard to call. The CDR3 consists of 11 residues. V gave up 3 bases and J gave up 7 bases, with 9 bases separating them. In germline, CDR1 is SQVTM, CDR2 ANQGSEA. CDR3 region: CSVDWGFGYTF. CDR3 in DNA: TGCAGCGTTGATTGGGGATTTGGCTACACCTTC.

The chain recombines TRBV5-1 with TRBJ2-3; D not resolved. Trimming cost V 2 bases and J 0 bases, with 10 bases left between them. The CDR3 has 15 amino acids. Germline loops: CDR1 SGHRS, CDR2 YFSETQ. Written as DNA, the CDR3 is TGCGCCAGCAGCTTTAGATCGCCCAGCACAGATACGCAGTATTTT. It translates to CASSFRSPSTDTQYF. Full variable domain (remainder filled in from reference TRBV5-1 and TRBJ2-3): KAGVTQTPRYLIKTRGQQVTLSCSPISGHRSVSWYQQTPGQGLQFLFEYFSETQRNKGNFPGRFSGRQFSNSRSEMNVSTLELGDSALYLCASSFRSPSTDTQYFGPGTRLTVL.

This chain links TRBV12-3 or TRBV12-4 with TRBJ2-3; D uncertain. The CDR3 contains 16 residues. The V gene lost 3 bases and the J gene lost 0 bases, with 13 bases spanning the gap. CDR3 in DNA: TGTGCCAGCAGTTTGAGTGGTCGAACTAGCACAGATACGCAGTATTTT. Its protein product is CASSLSGRTSTDTQYF.

The chain is built from TRBV20-1 and TRBJ1-2; D is unclear. The CDR3 consists of 10 residues. Germline V gene data show CDR1 as DFQATT and CDR2 as SNEGSKA (reference sequence). V lost 4 bases to trimming and J lost 5 bases, with 5 bases between them. CDR3 residues: CSAKSYGYTF. In DNA, the CDR3 is TGCAGTGCTAAATCGTATGGCTACACCTTC.

The CDR3 loop is CASRYRASSGANVLTF. CDR3 nucleotide sequence: TGTGCCAGCAGGTACAGGGCTAGCTCTGGGGCCAACGTCCTGACTTTC. The genes are TRBV12-3 or TRBV12-4 and TRBJ2-6; tentative D call: TRBD1 (6 bases). The CDR3 spans 16 residues. V was shortened by 6 bases and J by 0 bases, with 12 bases between the two germline ends.

This clonotype came up a few times. The chain recombines TRBV7-3 with TRBJ2-2; D is perhaps TRBD2 (7 bases). Per the germline V gene, CDR1 is SGHTA and CDR2 is FQGTGA. The germline V and J ends were trimmed by 0 bases and 6 bases, with 11 bases remaining between them. This CDR3 contains 15 residues. The CDR3 nucleotides are TGTGCCAGCAGCTTAACGGGGGGGCAACCCGGGGAGCTGTTTTTT. Translation gives CASSLTGGQPGELFF.

This clonotype was recorded once. This rearrangement joins TRBV12-3 or TRBV12-4 to TRBJ2-5, with 12 positions matching TRBD2. With V trimmed by 3 bases and J by 5 bases, 7 bases remained unmatched. This CDR3 is built from 16 residues. Written as DNA, the CDR3 is TGTGCCAGCAGTTTCCCGACTAGCGGGGGCTTCGAGACCCAGTACTTC. Its protein product is CASSFPTSGGFETQYF.

The chain is built from TRBV7-2 and TRBJ1-3; 8 bases line up with TRBD1. The germline gives CDR1 SGHTA, CDR2 FQGNSA. The junction had 10 bases not matched to a gene; V was cut back by 7 bases and J by 11 bases. The CDR3 loop spans 13 amino acids. The CDR3 is CASNQGAESAIYF. In DNA form, the CDR3 reads TGTGCCAGCAATCAGGGGGCTGAGAGTGCCATATATTTT.

The chain couples TRBV4-1 to TRBJ2-7; 8 bases match TRBD2. This CDR3 contains 15 residues. The ends lost 1 base at V and 0 bases at J; junction bases unmatched: 2. Germline values: CDR1 MGHRA, CDR2 YSYEKL. CDR3 sequence (DNA): TGCGCCAGCAGCCAAGCGACTAGCGTCTCCTACGAGCAGTACTTC. It specifies CASSQATSVSYEQYF.

This clonotype occurred a few times. This rearrangement joins TRBV4-1 to TRBJ2-7; possible D gene TRBD1, 6 bases. Looked up from germline, CDR1 is MGHRA and CDR2 is YSYEKL. The CDR3 is 15 amino acids. Trimming removed 1 base at V and 6 bases at J, with 16 bases between. CDR3 coding DNA: TGCGCCAGCAGCCAAGTTTTTCCAACAGGGTCCGAGCAGTACTTC. It yields the protein CASSQVFPTGSEQYF.

The J gene is TRBJ2-7, the V gene TRBV15; D is unclear. The germline V gene encodes CDR1 LNHNV and CDR2 YYDKDF (reference sequence). This CDR3 has 13 residues. The V end was cut by 4 bases, the J end by 2 bases, with 9 bases between. For the CDR3, the DNA is TGTGCCACCAGCACCACCGGCCCCTACGAGCAGTACTTC. It yields the protein CATSTTGPYEQYF.

This clonotype was seen more than once but under ten times. The chain recombines TRBV5-5 with TRBJ2-1, with unresolved D. The CDR3 loop spans 11 amino acids. Germline V gene data show CDR1 as SGHKS and CDR2 as YYEKEE (reference sequence). V was cut by 0 bases and J by 10 bases, with 5 bases left in between. CDR3 in amino acids: CASSLDWEQFF. DNA for the CDR3: TGTGCCAGCAGCTTGGACTGGGAGCAGTTCTTC.

This clonotype was seen once. The chain employs TRBV27 and TRBJ1-1; the D is unclear. Trimming took off 8 bases at V and 6 bases at J, with 16 bases between the two ends. The germline CDR1 and CDR2 sequences are MNHEY and SMNVEV (reference sequence). The CDR3 runs to 13 residues. The CDR3: CASHKTGYAEAFF. In nucleotides, the CDR3 is TGTGCCAGCCATAAAACGGGGTACGCTGAAGCTTTCTTT.

This chain joins TRBV12-3 or TRBV12-4 and TRBJ1-2; D is uncertain. V was pared by 3 bases and J by 14 bases, with 10 bases between. The CDR3 runs 10 residues. In DNA, the CDR3 is TGTGCCAGCAGTTTCAAGAGTATAACCTTC. Its protein is CASSFKSITF.